The 2 T cell receptor beta chains presented below share a single source sample, sequenced in a study of CD8+ T cells in alopecia areata (dated by TCRdb to 2016 to 2018). Libraries came from the immunoSEQ multiplex PCR assay. For TCR sequencing, RNA was extracted from every sample and reverse transcribed into cDNA to serve as template. What TCRdb holds here is the immuneACCESS table cut down to in-frame rearrangements. Part of the clones is not present; checked against another copy, under half of the missing clones reflect an unresolved V gene, and the others are unexplained. The sample includes 150,000 to 200,000 clones, with 55% observed a single time. Clones ranked in the top ten supply more than 4.5% of the sample. Sequencing was performed on CD4+ T cells sorted from blood. These receptors came from a human donor in good health.

This chain joins TRBV5-6 and TRBJ2-7; TRBD2 aligns across 14 bases. Germline CDR1 reads SGHDT; CDR2 reads YYEEEE. The V segment lost 2 bases and the J segment 5 bases; nucleotides outside the gene matches: 6. This CDR3 has 16 residues. CDR3: CASSFLTSGRVDEQYF. The CDR3 nucleotides read TGTGCCAGCAGCTTCCTGACTAGCGGGAGGGTTGACGAGCAGTACTTC.

CDR3 residues: CASSLPAWGGANVLTF. Here the CDR3 DNA reads TGTGCCAGCAGCCTCCCTGCCTGGGGTGGGGCCAACGTCCTGACTTTC. V and J are TRBV7-9 and TRBJ2-6; D call uncertain. In germline, CDR1 is SEHNR, CDR2 FQNEAQ (reference sequence). CDR3 length equals 16 residues. Trimming stripped 5 bases from V and 3 bases from J, with 14 bases between.